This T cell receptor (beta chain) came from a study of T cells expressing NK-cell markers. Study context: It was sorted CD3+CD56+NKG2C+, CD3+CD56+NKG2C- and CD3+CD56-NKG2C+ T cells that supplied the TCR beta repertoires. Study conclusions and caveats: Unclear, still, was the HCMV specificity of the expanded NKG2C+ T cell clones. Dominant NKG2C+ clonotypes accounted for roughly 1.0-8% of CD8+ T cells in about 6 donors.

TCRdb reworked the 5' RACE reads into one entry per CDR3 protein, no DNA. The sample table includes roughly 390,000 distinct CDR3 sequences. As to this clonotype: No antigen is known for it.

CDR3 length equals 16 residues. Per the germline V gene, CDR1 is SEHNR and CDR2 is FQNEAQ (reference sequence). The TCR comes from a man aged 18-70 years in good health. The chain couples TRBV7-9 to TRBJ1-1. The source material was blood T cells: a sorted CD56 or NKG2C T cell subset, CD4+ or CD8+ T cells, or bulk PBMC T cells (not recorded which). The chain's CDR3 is CASSLSKLGRNTEAFF.